Below, 27 T cell receptor beta chains from the same sample are listed, as sequenced in a study of cytomegalovirus exposure and HLA in healthy donors. The PCR made use of 60 Vbeta and 13 Jbeta primers. The method was immunoSEQ multiplex PCR; TCRdb's version includes in-frame clones alone and lacks a portion of them. Of approximately 70,000 clones in the sample, around four fifths were seen once. Sequences were obtained from PBMCs. The receptors were sampled from a man between 40 and 49 years old in good health and CMV-seronegative.

This clone has just a few counts. The V and J genes are TRBV6-5 and TRBJ1-5; 10 nucleotides match TRBD1. Trimming cost V 5 bases and J 4 bases; bases outside gene matches: 5. Germline lookup yields CDR1 MNHEY and CDR2 SVGAGI. CDR3 size: 15 residues. The CDR3 loop is CASSPQGQGNQPQHF. Here the CDR3 DNA reads TGTGCCAGCAGTCCCCAGGGACAGGGGAATCAGCCCCAGCATTTT.

This clone has just one count. This rearrangement joins TRBV6-5 to TRBJ2-7; D is possibly TRBD1 (5 bases). Germline V lookup: CDR1 MNHEY, CDR2 SVGAGI. Trimming cost V 2 bases and J 2 bases, with 13 bases left between them. The CDR3 is 15 residues long. CDR3: CASSYGGTGTYEQYF. The CDR3 bases are TGTGCCAGCAGTTACGGTGGTACAGGAACCTACGAGCAGTACTTC.

The rearrangement uses TRBV6-1 and TRBJ1-5; possibly TRBD1 for D (5 bases). Germline V gene data show CDR1 as MNHNS and CDR2 as SASEGT. The CDR3 consists of 13 residues. Trimming took off 7 bases at V and 0 bases at J, with 7 bases between the two ends. The CDR3 DNA is TGTGCCAGCATTGGGGCTAGCAATCAGCCCCAGCATTTT. Its protein product is CASIGASNQPQHF.

The chain has TRBV5-1 and TRBJ1-2, with a weak D call TRBD1 (5 bases). This CDR3 has 15 amino acids. Germline V CDR1 and CDR2: SGHRS, YFSETQ. V lost 0 bases, J lost 6 bases, and 15 bases lay in between. Here the CDR3 DNA reads TGCGCCAGCAGCTTGGTAGGGCAGGGCGGTGATGGCTACACCTTC. It codes for CASSLVGQGGDGYTF.

V usage is TRBV7-2 and J usage is TRBJ2-2; 9 positions match TRBD2. The CDR3 is 15 residues long. After removal of 5 bases from V and 1 base from J, the junction contained 2 bases not matched to a gene. The germline gives CDR1 SGHTA, CDR2 FQGNSA. The CDR3 bases are TGTGCCAGCAGCCCAGCGGGGGGGAACACCGGGGAGCTGTTTTTT. Translating it yields CASSPAGGNTGELFF.

V and J are TRBV25-1 and TRBJ2-1; D may be TRBD1 (6 bases). V was pared by 4 bases and J by 9 bases, with 16 bases between. The germline gives CDR1 MGHDK, CDR2 SYGVNS. The CDR3 is 14 amino acids. CDR3 loop: CASSAARGVSEQFF. CDR3 nucleotides: TGTGCCAGCAGTGCAGCCAGGGGAGTAAGTGAGCAGTTCTTC.

CDR3 DNA sequence: TGTGCCAGCAGTGTGACTAGCGGGAGTTATTACGAGCAGTACTTC. It specifies CASSVTSGSYYEQYF. J is TRBJ2-5 and V is TRBV27; 12 nucleotides align to TRBD2. Matching the DNA end better, TRBJ2-7 makes the J call doubtful. CDR1 is MNHEY and CDR2 is SMNVEV in the germline V gene (reference sequence). The CDR3 loop spans 15 amino acids.

This clone has just one count. The V gene is TRBV7-3, the J gene TRBJ1-2; D not certain. The CDR3 has 15 amino acids. Germline-derived CDR1 and CDR2 are SGHTA and FQGTGA. Trimming removed 2 bases from V and 0 bases from J, with 10 bases in between. The CDR3: CASSLWSSTNYGYTF. CDR3 DNA: TGTGCCAGCAGCTTATGGTCCAGTACTAACTATGGCTACACCTTC.

The V call is TRBV18, the J call TRBJ2-5, with a weak D call TRBD1 (5 bases). Between the trimmed V and J ends, which lost 2 bases and 5 bases, there was a span of 9 bases. The CDR3 totals 13 residues. The germline V gene encodes CDR1 KGHSH and CDR2 LQKENI. The CDR3 spells CASSPGSGETQYF. The CDR3 DNA follows: TGTGCCAGCTCACCAGGATCAGGGGAGACCCAGTACTTC.

The rearrangement links TRBV2 to TRBJ2-7, with 8 nucleotides matching TRBD1. Germline CDR1 reads SNHLY; CDR2 reads FYNNEI. This CDR3 comprises 15 residues. V shed 2 bases, J shed 1 base, and the junction held 4 bases outside the gene matches. This CDR3 is CASSERGQVSYEQYF. The CDR3 region has the DNA TGTGCCAGCAGTGAACGGGGACAGGTGTCCTACGAGCAGTACTTC. Looking up the rest from reference TRBV2 and TRBJ2-7 gives the full variable domain: EPEVTQTPSHQVTQMGQEVILRCVPISNHLYFYWYRQILGQKVEFLVSFYNNEISEKSEIFDDQFSVERPDGSNFTLKIRSTKLEDSAMYFCASSERGQVSYEQYFGPGTRLTVT.

The chain recombines TRBV27 with TRBJ1-1; possibly TRBD1 for D (6 bases). Trimming removed 6 bases at V and 1 base at J, with 12 bases between. The germline V gene has CDR1 MNHEY and CDR2 SMNVEV (reference sequence). The CDR3 sequence is 14 residues long. In nucleotides, the CDR3 is TGTGCCAGCAGCGTCGAAGGGGGGAACACTGAAGCTTTCTTT. This translates into CASSVEGGNTEAFF.

The chain joins TRBV19 to TRBJ1-6; 7 nucleotides align to TRBD1. The ends lost 1 base at V and 7 bases at J; junction bases unmatched: 10. There are 17 residues in the CDR3. In germline, CDR1 is LNHDA, CDR2 SQIVND (reference sequence). The CDR3 DNA reads TGTGCCAGTAGTATAGCCCGGACAGGTATGAGGAATTCACCCCTCCACTTT. It yields the protein CASSIARTGMRNSPLHF.

This chain uses TRBV2 with TRBJ2-2; 10 nucleotides line up with TRBD2. In germline, CDR1 is SNHLY, CDR2 FYNNEI. After removal of 7 bases from V and 5 bases from J, the junction contained 7 bases not matched to a gene. CDR3 size: 15 residues. The CDR3, as DNA: TGTGCCAGCAAGCTAGCGGGAGTGGCTACCGGGGAGCTGTTTTTT. This gives the protein CASKLAGVATGELFF.

This clone was observed a few times. For the CDR3, the DNA is TGCGCCAGCAGCACAGTACAGGGTGGGAGCACTGAAGCTTTCTTT. Residues: CASSTVQGGSTEAFF. This chain connects TRBV5-1 to TRBJ1-1; D perhaps matches TRBD1 (6 bases). Trimming left V 4 bases short and J 4 bases short, with 17 bases between. The germline V gene encodes CDR1 SGHRS and CDR2 YFSETQ. The CDR3 runs to 15 residues.

The chain links TRBV19 to TRBJ2-7; 8 nucleotides align to TRBD1. Germline-derived CDR1 and CDR2 are LNHDA and SQIVND (reference sequence). There are 15 residues in the CDR3. V gave up 5 bases and J gave up 2 bases; unmatched junction bases: 8. CDR3 residues: CASSPGQGHTYEQYF. The CDR3 region has the DNA TGTGCCAGTAGTCCCGGACAGGGTCATACCTACGAGCAGTACTTC. The full variable domain, its missing parts supplied by reference TRBV19 and TRBJ2-7, is DGGITQSPKYLFRKEGQNVTLSCEQNLNHDAMYWYRQDPGQGLRLIYYSQIVNDFQKGDIAEGYSVSREKKESFPLTVTSAQKNPTAFYLCASSPGQGHTYEQYFGPGTRLTVT.

The chain recombines TRBV6-5 with TRBJ2-4, with a tentative D call TRBD2 (6 bases). Trimming shortened V by 3 bases and J by 6 bases, and 9 bases separated the two germline ends. The CDR3 extends over 13 amino acids. In germline, CDR1 is MNHEY, CDR2 SVGAGI. CDR3 in DNA: TGTGCCAGCAGTTATGGGACTTCAAACATTCAGTACTTC. This encodes CASSYGTSNIQYF.

This clone was picked up one time. Here the CDR3 reads CASSRTGGRNQPQHF. CDR3 nucleotides: TGTGCCAGCAGTCGCACAGGGGGCCGCAATCAGCCCCAGCATTTT. J is TRBJ1-5 and V is TRBV6-5; 9 nucleotides line up with TRBD1. Germline CDR1 and CDR2: MNHEY and SVGAGI. This CDR3 has 15 amino acids. The ends lost 5 bases at V and 2 bases at J; junction bases unmatched: 4.

The chain carries TRBV7-6 and TRBJ2-7, with D possibly matching TRBD2 (6 bases). This CDR3 is built from 14 residues. Trimming took off 1 base at V and 0 bases at J, with 7 bases between the two ends. Germline V gene sequence: CDR1 SGHVS, CDR2 FNYEAQ. The CDR3 sequence is CASSLGEASYEQYF. In nucleotides, the CDR3 is TGTGCCAGCAGCTTAGGGGAGGCCTCCTACGAGCAGTACTTC.

J is TRBJ1-3 and V is TRBV5-1; no firm D call. V shed 1 base and J shed 4 bases, with 12 bases lying between them. CDR1 and CDR2 (germline): SGHRS, YFSETQ. The CDR3 is 15 amino acids. The CDR3 sequence is CASSLPAGGGNTIYF. The CDR3 nucleotides are TGCGCCAGCAGCTTGCCGGCCGGAGGAGGAAACACCATATATTTT.

This chain joins TRBV10-3 and TRBJ1-2; 8 nucleotides align to TRBD1. The CDR3 sequence is 14 residues long. Germline V gene data show CDR1 as ENHRY and CDR2 as SYGVKD. The junction had 5 bases not matched to a gene; V was cut back by 2 bases and J by 6 bases. CDR3 coding DNA: TGTGCCATCAGTGAGATCACAGGGGGTGATGGCTACACCTTC. As protein: CAISEITGGDGYTF.

The chain recombines TRBV5-1 with TRBJ1-4; D remains unclear. The CDR3 consists of 15 residues. V gave up 4 bases and J gave up 0 bases, with 10 bases separating them. Germline V gives CDR1 SGHRS, CDR2 YFSETQ. This CDR3 is CASSLGSSTNEKLFF. The DNA for the CDR3 is TGCGCCAGCAGCCTGGGGAGTTCAACTAATGAAAAACTGTTTTTT.

The chain is built from TRBV6-5 and TRBJ1-6; the D gene is possibly TRBD1 (6 bases). Germline assignment: CDR1 MNHEY and CDR2 SVGAGI. This CDR3 has 12 residues. With 6 bases removed from V and 7 bases from J, the gap between germline ends came to 7 bases. The CDR3: CASRQGNSPLHF. Written as DNA, the CDR3 is TGTGCCAGCAGACAGGGAAATTCACCCCTCCACTTT.

This rearrangement joins TRBV7-6 to TRBJ2-3; maybe TRBD2 (6 bases). CDR3 size: 17 residues. V lost 0 bases and J 1 base, leaving 14 bases between the germline ends. Per the germline V gene, CDR1 is SGHVS and CDR2 is FNYEAQ. CDR3 in amino acids: CASSLARGTRGTDTQYF. DNA for the CDR3: TGTGCCAGCAGCTTAGCGCGGGGAACTAGAGGCACAGATACGCAGTATTTT.

The chain has TRBV14 and TRBJ2-4, with 8 bases matching TRBD2. V gave up 6 bases and J gave up 4 bases; unmatched junction bases: 14. Per the germline V gene, CDR1 is SGHDN and CDR2 is FVKESK. This CDR3 comprises 17 residues. DNA for the CDR3: TGTGCCAGCAGTCCCCTTGGGGCTAGCGGGCAGAAAAACATTCAGTACTTC. It codes for CASSPLGASGQKNIQYF.

V and J are TRBV20-1 and TRBJ1-1; 8 bases map to TRBD1. Germline values: CDR1 DFQATT, CDR2 SNEGSKA (reference sequence). This CDR3 region has 11 residues. For the CDR3, the DNA is TGCAATACAGGGGGAGACACTGAAGCTTTCTTT. It encodes CNTGGDTEAFF.

In this sample, this clone turned up a few times. The rearrangement joins TRBV18 to TRBJ2-5; TRBD2 aligns across 12 bases. With the DNA end fitting TRBJ2-7 better, the J assignment may be wrong. Germline CDR1 and CDR2: KGHSH and LQKENI. This CDR3 spans 17 amino acids. The CDR3 here is CASSPFTPSGREYEQYF. The CDR3 DNA reads TGTGCCAGCTCACCTTTTACGCCTAGCGGGAGGGAATACGAGCAGTACTTC.

This clone was seen only a few times. V and J are TRBV5-5 and TRBJ2-7; D is undetermined. V lost 0 bases and J lost 7, with 5 bases in between. CDR1 and CDR2 (germline): SGHKS, YYEKEE (reference sequence). There are 11 residues in the CDR3. Here the CDR3 DNA reads TGTGCCAGCAGCTTGGCTGTGGAGCAGTACTTC. Protein: CASSLAVEQYF. The full variable domain, rest sourced from reference TRBV5-5 and TRBJ2-7, is DAGVTQSPTHLIKTRGQQVTLRCSPISGHKSVSWYQQVLGQGPQFIFQYYEKEERGRGNFPDRFSARQFPNYSSELNVNALLLGDSALYLCASSLAVEQYFGPGTRLTVT.